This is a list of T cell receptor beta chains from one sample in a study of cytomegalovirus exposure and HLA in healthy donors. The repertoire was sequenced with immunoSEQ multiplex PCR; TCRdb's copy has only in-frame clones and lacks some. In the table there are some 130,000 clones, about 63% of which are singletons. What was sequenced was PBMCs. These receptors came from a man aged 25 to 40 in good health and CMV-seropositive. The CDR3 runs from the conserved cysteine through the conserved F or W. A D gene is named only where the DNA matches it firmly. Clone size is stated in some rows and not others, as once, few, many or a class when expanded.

CASSDIYEQYF	TGTGCCAGCAGTGATATCTACGAGCAGTACTTC	TRBJ2-7	NA	many	TRBV6-1	11
CASSAGDRYNEQFF	TGTGCCAGTAGCGCTGGGGACAGATACAATGAGCAGTTCTTC	TRBJ2-1	TRBD1	NA	TRBV19	14
CASSEWASGTDEQYF	TGTGCCAGCAGTGAATGGGCTAGCGGGACGGACGAGCAGTACTTC	TRBJ2-7	TRBD2	NA	TRBV25-1	15
CASSLGLAGGEETQYF	TGTGCCAGCAGCTTAGGTCTAGCGGGAGGGGAAGAGACCCAGTACTTC	TRBJ2-5	TRBD2	NA	TRBV7-9	16
CASNAGTASYEQYF	TGCGCCAGCAACGCTGGGACAGCTTCCTACGAGCAGTACTTC	TRBJ2-7	TRBD1	NA	TRBV5-1	14
CASSQGPSSTGGGIRGYTF	TGCGCCAGCAGCCAAGGGCCCTCCTCAACAGGGGGCGGTATACGGGGCTACACCTTC	TRBJ1-2	TRBD1	NA	TRBV4-1	19
CASSHVQGQRNTEAFF	TGCGCCAGCAGCCACGTCCAGGGGCAGAGGAACACTGAAGCTTTCTTT	TRBJ1-1	NA	NA	TRBV5-1	16
CASTPGGRAIWGQYF	TGTGCCAGCACCCCGGGCGGGAGGGCCATTTGGGGGCAGTACTTC	TRBJ2-7	TRBD2	few	TRBV27	15
CAISEYSNGAEAFF	TGTGCCATCAGTGAGTACTCCAACGGGGCTGAAGCTTTCTTT	TRBJ1-1	NA	NA	TRBV10-3	14
CASSYSSTGAGELFF	TGTGCCAGCAGTTACTCGTCGACAGGGGCAGGGGAGCTGTTTTTT	TRBJ2-2	TRBD1	once	TRBV6-5	15
CASSSYGLSSGANVLTF	TGTGCCAGCAGCTCATACGGACTGTCGTCTGGGGCCAACGTCCTGACTTTC	TRBJ2-6	NA	NA	TRBV11-2	17
CASSLASDTDTQYF	TGTGCCAGCAGCTTGGCCAGCGACACAGATACGCAGTATTTT	TRBJ2-3	NA	NA	TRBV5-8	14
CASTERLGLFWEQYF	TGTGCCAGCACCGAGAGACTAGGATTGTTCTGGGAGCAGTACTTC	TRBJ2-7	NA	NA	TRBV6-1	15
CASSAIGRLAKFF	TGTGCCAGCAGTGCTATCGGCCGTCTAGCTAAGTTCTTC	TRBJ2-1	NA	NA	TRBV27	13
CASSPSRDTSYGYTF	TGTGCCAGCAGCCCAAGCAGGGATACGAGCTATGGCTACACCTTC	TRBJ1-2	NA	NA	TRBV7-2	15
CASSDQTGQDGYTF	TGTGCCAGCTCGGACCAGACAGGGCAAGACGGCTACACCTTC	TRBJ1-2	TRBD1	few	TRBV18	14
CASSWGRGTDTQYF	TGTGCCAGCAGCTGGGGGCGGGGCACAGATACGCAGTATTTT	TRBJ2-3	NA	NA	TRBV6-5	14
CASSLAYGSGYEQYF	TGTGCCAGCAGCTTAGCTTACGGGTCAGGGTACGAGCAGTACTTC	TRBJ2-7	NA	few	TRBV7-9	15
CASSLALGTHTDTQYF	TGTGCCAGCAGCTTAGCGCTTGGGACTCATACAGATACGCAGTATTTT	TRBJ2-3	NA	NA	TRBV7-9	16
CASKSEWTNTEAFF	TGTGCCAGCAAATCCGAATGGACTAACACTGAAGCTTTCTTT	TRBJ1-1	NA	NA	TRBV28	14
CASSQVPGNYGYTF	TGTGCCAGCAGCCAAGTGCCCGGGAACTATGGCTACACCTTC	TRBJ1-2	NA	NA	TRBV14	14
CASSSPTDEQFF	TGTGCCAGCAGTTCCCCTACGGATGAGCAGTTCTTC	TRBJ2-1	NA	once	TRBV6-5	12
CARHTGGNVLTF	TGTGCCAGACACACCGGGGGCAACGTCCTGACTTTC	TRBJ2-6	NA	NA	TRBV2	12
CASSLSSTTEAFF	TGTGCCAGCAGTTTATCCAGTACAACTGAAGCTTTCTTT	TRBJ1-1	NA	once	TRBV28	13
CAIRVEQRSYEQYF	TGTGCCATCAGGGTCGAACAGCGGTCCTACGAGCAGTACTTC	TRBJ2-7	NA	NA	TRBV10-3	14
CASYDLAGYNEQFF	TGCGCCAGTTACGATCTAGCAGGCTACAATGAGCAGTTCTTC	TRBJ2-1	NA	few	TRBV5-1	14
CASSYKGDPSGNTIYF	TGTGCCAGCAGTTACAAGGGAGACCCCTCTGGAAACACCATATATTTT	TRBJ1-3	NA	NA	TRBV6-6	16
CASSLDGRGEAFF	TGCGCCAGCAGCTTGGACGGCAGGGGTGAAGCTTTCTTT	TRBJ1-1	NA	NA	TRBV5-1	13
CASSLAGNQAQYF	TGTGCCAGCAGCTTGGCCGGGAACCAGGCCCAGTACTTC	TRBJ2-5	NA	NA	TRBV5-4	13
CASRVVGGRSDTQYF	TGTGCCAGCAGAGTAGTCGGTGGTCGGTCGGATACGCAGTATTTT	TRBJ2-3	NA	few	TRBV5-6	15
CASSPYGTATDTQYF	TGTGCCAGCAGTCCCTACGGGACAGCGACAGATACGCAGTATTTT	TRBJ2-3	TRBD1	NA	TRBV28	15
CSVEGTGTSRDTQYF	TGCAGCGTTGAAGGGACAGGGACTAGCAGAGATACGCAGTATTTT	TRBJ2-3	NA	few	TRBV29-1	15
CASSDADRDYYNEQFF	TGTGCCAGCAGTGACGCAGACCGGGACTACTACAATGAGCAGTTCTTC	TRBJ2-1	TRBD2	NA	TRBV2	16
CASSLRERYNEQFF	TGTGCCAGCAGTTTACGGGAGAGGTACAATGAGCAGTTCTTC	TRBJ2-1	NA	NA	TRBV28	14
CASSQESQGYEQYF	TGTGCCAGCAGCCAAGAAAGTCAGGGTTACGAGCAGTACTTC	TRBJ2-7	NA	NA	TRBV4-2	14
CASSEWLGLYNEQFF	TGTGCCAGCAGTGAATGGCTAGGACTATACAATGAGCAGTTCTTC	TRBJ2-1	NA	NA	TRBV6-1	15
CASSYGGQSNQPQHF	TGTGCCAGCAGTTACGGGGGACAGAGCAATCAGCCCCAGCATTTT	TRBJ1-5	TRBD1	NA	TRBV6-6	15
CASSLSGGYTF	TGTGCCAGCAGCCTCTCGGGTGGCTACACCTTC	TRBJ1-2	NA	NA	TRBV9	11
CASSLFVRGSYTEAFF	TGTGCCAGCAGTTTATTCGTCAGGGGTTCGTACACTGAAGCTTTCTTT	TRBJ1-1	NA	NA	TRBV28	16
CASISLLNTEAFF	TGTGCCAGTATATCCCTATTGAACACTGAAGCTTTCTTT	TRBJ1-1	NA	few	TRBV19	13
CASSPQRTSGSFDEQFF	TGTGCCAGCAGCCCACAGAGGACTAGCGGGAGTTTCGATGAGCAGTTCTTC	TRBJ2-1	TRBD2	NA	TRBV7-3	17
CASSVLEGSRETQYF	TGTGCCAGCAGCGTATTAGAAGGGAGCAGGGAGACCCAGTACTTC	TRBJ2-5	NA	NA	TRBV9	15
CASSQELGPGLAGPSFYNEQFF	TGCGCCAGCAGCCAAGAATTGGGACCGGGACTAGCGGGACCATCTTTCTACAATGAGCAGTTCTTC	TRBJ2-1	TRBD2	NA	TRBV4-3	22
CASSSFTWGGENTEAFF	TGTGCCAGTAGTTCCTTCACCTGGGGAGGGGAGAACACTGAAGCTTTCTTT	TRBJ1-1	NA	few	TRBV19	17
CASSIGTGVETQYF	TGTGCCAGCAGCATCGGGACAGGGGTAGAGACCCAGTACTTC	TRBJ2-5	TRBD1	NA	TRBV7-9	14
CASSKTGERTEAFF	TGTGCCAGCAGCAAAACAGGGGAAAGGACTGAAGCTTTCTTT	TRBJ1-1	TRBD1	NA	TRBV9	14
CASSLRGTPNEQYF	TGTGCCAGCAGCTTAAGAGGGACACCTAACGAGCAGTACTTC	TRBJ2-7	NA	NA	TRBV7-9	14
CASPPEGADGYEQFF	TGTGCCAGCCCCCCCGAGGGGGCAGACGGGTATGAGCAGTTCTTC	TRBJ2-1	TRBD1	NA	TRBV7-9	15
CASSPRILASFYNEQFF	TGTGCCAGCAGTCCTCGGATCCTAGCGTCGTTCTACAATGAGCAGTTCTTC	TRBJ2-1	NA	NA	TRBV2	17
CSVEVGRLAKNIQYF	TGCAGCGTTGAGGTCGGTCGATTAGCCAAAAACATTCAGTACTTC	TRBJ2-4	NA	NA	TRBV29-1	15
CASSPQGFSNQPQHF	TGTGCCAGCAGCCCGCAGGGGTTTAGCAATCAGCCCCAGCATTTT	TRBJ1-5	NA	once	TRBV5-8	15
CASRVRGQLYEQYF	TGTGCCAGTAGGGTTCGAGGACAGCTCTACGAGCAGTACTTC	TRBJ2-7	NA	NA	TRBV27	14
CASSLGTSGRRELFF	TGTGCCAGCAGCTTAGGGACTAGCGGGAGACGGGAGCTGTTTTTT	TRBJ2-2	TRBD2	NA	TRBV5-4	15
CASEGTSGMFPDTQYF	TGTGCCAGTGAGGGGACTAGCGGGATGTTTCCAGATACGCAGTATTTT	TRBJ2-3	TRBD2	NA	TRBV2	16